This T cell receptor (beta chain) was observed in a study of beta chain features in type 1 diabetes. Study background: All samples yielded 107,917,701 examined sorted cells. Study findings and constraints: Compared with healthy donors, patients appeared to share more similar naive, central memory and regulatory TCRB repertoires. PCR might favor shorter templates, equally in patients and controls. Moderate yet significant TCRB CDR3 shortening was seen in Type 1 diabetes patients in all four CD4+ subsets.

This clone was seen a handful of times. Its matching antigen is unknown. The isolated RNA, all of it, was reverse transcribed, so expressed TCRB transcripts were what got sequenced. Repertoires were generated with immunoSEQ multiplex PCR, while TCRdb's copy carries only in-frame clones and drops some. The sample records approximately 250,000 clones, about 23% being singletons. V lost 5 bases, J lost 0 bases, and 14 bases lay in between. CDR3 length: 17 amino acids. Germline lookup yields CDR1 SGHTA and CDR2 FQGTGA. Per donor, one heparinised blood draw averaged about 110 mL. The chain employs TRBV7-3 and TRBJ2-6; D call uncertain. This clonotype was sampled from a young woman with type 1 diabetes. Sequenced: naive CD4+ T cells from blood. The CDR3 DNA reads TGTGCCAGCAGCGGCCCCCCCCCGAACTCTGGGGCCAACGTCCTGACTTTC. Translation: CASSGPPPNSGANVLTF. Variable domain in full (rest from reference TRBV7-3 and TRBJ2-6): GAGVSQTPSNKVTEKGKYVELRCDPISGHTALYWYRQSLGQGPEFLIYFQGTGAADDSGLPNDRFFAVRPEGSVSTLKIQRTERGDSAVYLCASSGPPPNSGANVLTFGAGSRLTVL.